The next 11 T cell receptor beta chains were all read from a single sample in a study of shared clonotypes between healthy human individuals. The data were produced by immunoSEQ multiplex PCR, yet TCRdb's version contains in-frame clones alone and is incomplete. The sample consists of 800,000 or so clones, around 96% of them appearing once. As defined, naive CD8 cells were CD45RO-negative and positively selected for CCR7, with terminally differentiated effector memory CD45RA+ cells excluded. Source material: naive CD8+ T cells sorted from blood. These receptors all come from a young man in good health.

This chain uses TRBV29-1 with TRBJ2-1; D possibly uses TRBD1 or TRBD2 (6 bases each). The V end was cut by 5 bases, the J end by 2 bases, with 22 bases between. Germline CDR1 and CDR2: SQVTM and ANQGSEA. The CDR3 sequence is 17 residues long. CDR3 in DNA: TGCAGCGTTTCCGGGACAAGTCTAGCGACCACCTACAATGAGCAGTTCTTC. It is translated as CSVSGTSLATTYNEQFF.

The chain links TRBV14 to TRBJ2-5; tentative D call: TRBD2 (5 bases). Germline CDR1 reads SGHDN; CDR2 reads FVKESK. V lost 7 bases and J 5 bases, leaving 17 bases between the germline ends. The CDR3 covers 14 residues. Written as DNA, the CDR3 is TGTGCCAGCACCCCCGGAACTAGATTGGAGACCCAGTACTTC. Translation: CASTPGTRLETQYF.

CDR3 sequence (DNA): TGCAGCGCTAAGGAGAGGGGACCCGGGGCCAACGTCCTGACTTTC. It translates to CSAKERGPGANVLTF. The chain combines TRBV29-1 with TRBJ2-6; D may be TRBD1 or TRBD2 (5 bases each). The CDR3 runs 15 residues. Trimming pared 7 bases from V and 4 bases from J, leaving 17 bases between. Germline values: CDR1 SQVTM, CDR2 ANQGSEA.

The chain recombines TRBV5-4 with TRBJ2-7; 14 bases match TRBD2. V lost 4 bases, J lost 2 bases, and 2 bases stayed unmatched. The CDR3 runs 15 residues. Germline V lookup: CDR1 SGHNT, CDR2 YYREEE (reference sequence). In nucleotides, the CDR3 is TGTGCCAGCAGCCCGGGACTAGCGGGAGCCTACGAGCAGTACTTC. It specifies CASSPGLAGAYEQYF. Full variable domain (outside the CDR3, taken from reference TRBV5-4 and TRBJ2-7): ETGVTQSPTHLIKTRGQQVTLRCSSQSGHNTVSWYQQALGQGPQFIFQYYREEENGRGNFPPRFSGLQFPNYSSELNVNALELDDSALYLCASSPGLAGAYEQYFGPGTRLTVT.

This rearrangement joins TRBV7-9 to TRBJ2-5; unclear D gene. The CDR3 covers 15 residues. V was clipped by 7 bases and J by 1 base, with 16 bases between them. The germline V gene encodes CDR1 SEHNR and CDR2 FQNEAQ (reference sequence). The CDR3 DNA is TGTGCCAGCATCCCGCAGTCTCCGTTCCAAGAGACCCAGTACTTC. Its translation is CASIPQSPFQETQYF.

CDR3 DNA sequence: TGTGCCAGCAGTGAAAGTAACATCAACACTGAAGCTTTCTTT. Residues: CASSESNINTEAFF. The genes are TRBV2 and TRBJ1-1; D gene uncertain. The length of the CDR3 is 14 residues. Trimming removed 2 bases from V and 2 bases from J, with 9 bases in between. The germline V gene encodes CDR1 SNHLY and CDR2 FYNNEI.

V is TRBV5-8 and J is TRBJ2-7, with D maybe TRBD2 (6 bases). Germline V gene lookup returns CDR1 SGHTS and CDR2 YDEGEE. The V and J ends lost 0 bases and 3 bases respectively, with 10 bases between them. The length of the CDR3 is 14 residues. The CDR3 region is CASSLGRDHYEQYF. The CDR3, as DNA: TGTGCCAGCAGCTTGGGGCGGGACCACTACGAGCAGTACTTC.

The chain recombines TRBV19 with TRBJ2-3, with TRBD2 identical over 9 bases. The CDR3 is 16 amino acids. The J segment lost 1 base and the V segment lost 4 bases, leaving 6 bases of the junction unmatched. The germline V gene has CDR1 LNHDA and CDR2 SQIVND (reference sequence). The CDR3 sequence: CASSTLAGVGTDTQYF. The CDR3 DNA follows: TGTGCCAGTAGTACCTTAGCGGGAGTGGGCACAGATACGCAGTATTTT.

Written as DNA, the CDR3 is TGTGCCAGCAGCTTTCGGGAGAATCACTACGAGCAGTACTTC. This translates into CASSFRENHYEQYF. The chain carries TRBV7-8 and TRBJ2-7, with a weak D call TRBD2 (6 bases). CDR3 size: 14 residues. Germline values: CDR1 SGHVS, CDR2 FQNEAQ. The ends were cut back, 3 bases at V and 3 bases at J, with 12 bases in the middle. Looking up the rest from reference TRBV7-8 and TRBJ2-7 gives the full variable domain: GAGVSQSPRYKVAKRGQDVALRCDPISGHVSLFWYQQALGQGPEFLTYFQNEAQLDKSGLPSDRFFAERPEGSVSTLKIQRTQQEDSAVYLCASSFRENHYEQYFGPGTRLTVT.

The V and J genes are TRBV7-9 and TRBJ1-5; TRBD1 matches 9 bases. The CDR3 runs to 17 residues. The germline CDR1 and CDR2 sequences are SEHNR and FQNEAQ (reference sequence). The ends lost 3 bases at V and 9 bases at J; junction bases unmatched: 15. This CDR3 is CASSLTIRDRVIPPQHF. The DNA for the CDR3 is TGTGCCAGCAGCTTGACAATCCGGGACAGGGTGATCCCGCCCCAGCATTTT.

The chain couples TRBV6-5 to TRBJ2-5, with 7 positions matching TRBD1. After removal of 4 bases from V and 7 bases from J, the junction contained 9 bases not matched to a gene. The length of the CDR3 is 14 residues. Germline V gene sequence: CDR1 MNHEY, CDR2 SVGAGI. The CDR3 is CASSLGQHGATQYF. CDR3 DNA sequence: TGTGCCAGCAGTTTGGGACAGCACGGCGCGACCCAGTACTTC.